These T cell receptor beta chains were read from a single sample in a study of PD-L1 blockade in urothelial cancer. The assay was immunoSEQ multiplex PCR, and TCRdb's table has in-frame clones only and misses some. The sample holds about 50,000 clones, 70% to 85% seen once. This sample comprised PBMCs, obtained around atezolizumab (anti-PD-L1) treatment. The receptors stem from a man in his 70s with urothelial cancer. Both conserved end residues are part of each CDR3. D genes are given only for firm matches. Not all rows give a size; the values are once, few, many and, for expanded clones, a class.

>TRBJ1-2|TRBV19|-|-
TGTGCCAGTAGTATAGATCGAGTTGGACAGATTAACTATGGCTACACCTTC
CASSIDRVGQINYGYTF
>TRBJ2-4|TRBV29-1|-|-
TGCAGCGTTCTAGGCCGGAAAAACATTCAGTACTTC
CSVLGRKNIQYF
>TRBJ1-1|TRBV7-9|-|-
TGTGCCAGCAGCCCCGGACAGACCCTCACTGAAGCTTTCTTT
CASSPGQTLTEAFF
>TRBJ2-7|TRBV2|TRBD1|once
TGTGCCAGCAGTGAGAGACAGGGATACTCCTACGAGCAGTACTTC
CASSERQGYSYEQYF
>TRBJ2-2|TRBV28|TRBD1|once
TGTGCCAGCACCCCCCGGACAGGGGGCACCGGGGAGCTGTTTTTT
CASTPRTGGTGELFF
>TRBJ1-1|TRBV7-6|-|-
TGTGCCAGCAGCCCTACTCAGGGAAACACTGAAGCTTTCTTT
CASSPTQGNTEAFF
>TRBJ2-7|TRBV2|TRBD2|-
TGTGCCAGCAGTGAGGGAGGGGCCAGTTCCTACGAGCAGTACTTC
CASSEGGASSYEQYF
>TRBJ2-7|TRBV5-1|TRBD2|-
TGCGCCAGCAGCCCAGCTCCACTAGCGGGTGAGCAGTACTTC
CASSPAPLAGEQYF
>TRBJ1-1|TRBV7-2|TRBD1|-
TGTGCCAGCAGCTTAGGGCCAGGGGGTCCCCGGAACACTGAAGCTTTCTTT
CASSLGPGGPRNTEAFF
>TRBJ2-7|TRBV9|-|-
TGTGCCAGCAGCGTAGGAGGGGAGGGGGGGGAGCAGTACTTC
CASSVGGEGGEQYF
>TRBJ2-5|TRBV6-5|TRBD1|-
TGTGCCAGCTGGACGACAGGGGGGTTCGAAGAGACCCAGTACTTC
CASWTTGGFEETQYF
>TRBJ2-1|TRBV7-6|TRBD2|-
TGTGCCAGCAGCTTACTCCGGGAGGGCCGAGGCAATGAGCAGTTCTTC
CASSLLREGRGNEQFF
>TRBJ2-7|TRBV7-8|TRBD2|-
TGTGCCAGCTTAGCGGGGGGACCGGGCGAGCAGTACTTC
CASLAGGPGEQYF
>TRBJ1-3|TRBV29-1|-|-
TGCAGCGTTAGCCGGCCAGGGGCCGGAAACACCATATATTTT
CSVSRPGAGNTIYF
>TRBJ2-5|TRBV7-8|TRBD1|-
TGTGCCAGCAGCGTAGGGACAGGGAGTTCTACCCAGTACTTC
CASSVGTGSSTQYF
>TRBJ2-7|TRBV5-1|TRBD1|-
TGCGCCAGCAGCTTGTGGACAGGGTTGGACGAGCAGTACTTC
CASSLWTGLDEQYF
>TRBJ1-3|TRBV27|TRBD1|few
TGTGCCAGCAGGGGGGACAGCGGAAACACCATATATTTT
CASRGDSGNTIYF
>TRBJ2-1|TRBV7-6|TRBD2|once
TGTGCCAGCAGCCACGGGACTAGCGGTTACAATGAGCAGTTCTTC
CASSHGTSGYNEQFF
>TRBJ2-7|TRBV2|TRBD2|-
TGTGCCAGCATTGGGACTAGCGGGAGGCTCGAGCAGTACTTC
CASIGTSGRLEQYF
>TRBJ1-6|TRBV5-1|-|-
TGCGCCAGCAGCCCCGTGGCAGGTGATAATTCACCCCTCCACTTT
CASSPVAGDNSPLHF
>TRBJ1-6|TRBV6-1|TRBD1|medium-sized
TGTGCCAGCAGTGAAACAGGGGGTATTTCACCCCTCCACTTT
CASSETGGISPLHF
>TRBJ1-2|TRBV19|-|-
TGTGCCAGTAGTATCGACAGGAGTGCTAACTATGGCTACACCTTC
CASSIDRSANYGYTF
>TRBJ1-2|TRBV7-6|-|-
TGTGCCAGCAGCTTAGGGGCAGGGAACTATGGCTACACCTTC
CASSLGAGNYGYTF
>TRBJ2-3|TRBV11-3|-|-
TGTGCCAGCAGCTCCGTGGCCGGCCGGGTTCCCACAGATACGCAGTATTTT
CASSSVAGRVPTDTQYF
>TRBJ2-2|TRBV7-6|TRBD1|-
TGTGCCAGCAGCTCCCAGGACAGGACCGGGGAGCTGTTTTTT
CASSSQDRTGELFF
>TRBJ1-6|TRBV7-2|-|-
TGTGCCAGCAGCGCTAGCTCCTATAATTCACCCCTCCACTTT
CASSASSYNSPLHF
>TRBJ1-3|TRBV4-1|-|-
TGCGCCAGCAGCCAAGATCGAGTGGGCAGATCTGGAAACACCATATATTTT
CASSQDRVGRSGNTIYF
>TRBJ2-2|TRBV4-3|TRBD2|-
TGCGCCAGCAGCCAAGATGAGCGGACTAGCGGGAGGGGCGGGGAGCTGTTTTTT
CASSQDERTSGRGGELFF
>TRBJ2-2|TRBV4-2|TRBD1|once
TGTGCCAGCAGCCAAGTATTTCACGGGCAGGGGGCCGGCATGAACACCGGGGAGCTGTTTTTT
CASSQVFHGQGAGMNTGELFF
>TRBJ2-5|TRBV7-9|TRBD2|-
TGTGCCAGCAGCTTACGGGCTAGCGGGACCCAGTACTTC
CASSLRASGTQYF
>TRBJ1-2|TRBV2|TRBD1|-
TGTGCCAGCAGTGAAGGCCTGGGCAGGGGGAACTATGGCTACACCTTC
CASSEGLGRGNYGYTF
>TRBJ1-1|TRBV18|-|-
TGTGCCAGCTCACCCTGGGGCAGGGGGAACACTGAAGCTTTCTTT
CASSPWGRGNTEAFF
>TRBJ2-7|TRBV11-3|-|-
TGTGCCAGCAGCTTAGAAACAGGACCCTACGAGCAGTACTTC
CASSLETGPYEQYF
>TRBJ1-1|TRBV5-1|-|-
TGCGCCAGCAGCTTGTCTCAGGTAAACACTGAAGCTTTCTTT
CASSLSQVNTEAFF
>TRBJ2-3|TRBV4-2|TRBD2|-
TGTGCCAGCAGCCCCGCCACTAGCGGGACTGGAGATACGCAGTATTTT
CASSPATSGTGDTQYF
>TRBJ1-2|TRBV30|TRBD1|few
TGTGCCTGGAGCTGGGGGGTTGGAGGACAGGGGAGCTATGGCTACACCTTC
CAWSWGVGGQGSYGYTF
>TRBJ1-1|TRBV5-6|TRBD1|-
TGTGCCAGCAGCTTGGGGGGACAGGGCACTGAAGCTTTCTTT
CASSLGGQGTEAFF
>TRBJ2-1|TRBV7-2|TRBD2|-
TGTGCCAGCAGCTTAGTTGGACTAGGTGTCAATGAGCAGTTCTTC
CASSLVGLGVNEQFF
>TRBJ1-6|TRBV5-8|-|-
TGTGCTGACGGGAGGGGACTTCTAGATTCACCCCTCCACTTT
CADGRGLLDSPLHF
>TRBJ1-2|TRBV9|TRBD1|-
TGTGCCAGCAGCACACGGACAGGGGGCTACACCTTC
CASSTRTGGYTF
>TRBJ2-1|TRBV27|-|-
TGTGCCAGCAGTGAAGTGGCGTCAGGGGTTTACAATGAGCAGTTCTTC
CASSEVASGVYNEQFF
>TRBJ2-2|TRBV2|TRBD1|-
TGTGCCAGCAGTTCCGGGACAGGGAACACCGGGGAGCTGTTTTTT
CASSSGTGNTGELFF
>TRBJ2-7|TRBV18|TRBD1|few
TGTGCCAGCTCACCCACAGGGGGTGCCTACGAGCAGTACTTC
CASSPTGGAYEQYF
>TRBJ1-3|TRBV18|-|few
TGTGCCAGCTCACCACCACAGAGTTCCTCTGGAAACACCATATATTTT
CASSPPQSSSGNTIYF
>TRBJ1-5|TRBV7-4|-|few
TGTGCCAGCAGCTTATCCCCGGTAGCAAATCAGCCCCAGCATTTT
CASSLSPVANQPQHF
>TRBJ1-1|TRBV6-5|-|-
TGTGCCAGCAGTTATAGGGGTGGTGAAGCTTTCTTT
CASSYRGGEAFF
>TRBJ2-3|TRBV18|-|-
TGTGCCAGCTCACCAAGGTCCGCGGACAGCTACACAGATACGCAGTATTTT
CASSPRSADSYTDTQYF
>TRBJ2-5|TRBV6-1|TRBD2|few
TGTGCCAGCAGCCCCCGGGGGGGGGAGACCCAGTACTTC
CASSPRGGETQYF
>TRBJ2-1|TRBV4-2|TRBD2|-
TGTGCCAGCAGCCAAGGTCCTAGCGGGAGGGCCAATGAGCAGTTCTTC
CASSQGPSGRANEQFF
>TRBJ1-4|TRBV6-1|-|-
TGTGCCAGCAGTGCAGGAGAAGGGGGGAGGGAACTGTTTTTT
CASSAGEGGRELFF
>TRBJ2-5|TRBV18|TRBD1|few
TGTGCCAGCTCACCCGGGACAGGGGATCGGGAGACCCAGTACTTC
CASSPGTGDRETQYF
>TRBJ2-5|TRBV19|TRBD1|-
TGTGCCAGTAGACCGACAGGGGGAGCGGAGACCCAGTACTTC
CASRPTGGAETQYF
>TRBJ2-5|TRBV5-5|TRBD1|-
TGTGCCAGCAGCCCGCGGACAGGGAATCTAGAGACCCAGTACTTC
CASSPRTGNLETQYF
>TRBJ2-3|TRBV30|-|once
TGTGCCTGGAGTAAGCGGAGCACAGATACGCAGTATTTT
CAWSKRSTDTQYF
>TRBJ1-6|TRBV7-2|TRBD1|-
TGTGCCAGCAGCTTAGTAGGCGGGAGGGGGCCTAATAATTCACCCCTCCACTTT
CASSLVGGRGPNNSPLHF